The source of this TCR beta chain is a study of blood T cell repertoires in COVID-19. Unmatched junction bases numbered 6, after V lost 3 bases and J lost 6 bases. CDR3 length: 15 residues. Germline CDR1 is KGHSH and CDR2 is LQKENI. The data were produced by immunoSEQ multiplex PCR, yet TCRdb's version contains in-frame clones alone and is incomplete. The data show roughly 60,000 clones, with approximately 72% seen just once and 4.8% held by the top ten. This clone appeared a single time. Sequenced input: peripheral blood. The chain carries TRBV18 and TRBJ2-3; TRBD2 matches at 10 bases. This TCR was sampled from a woman between 65 and 79 years old with COVID-19, enrolled during active disease. The CDR3 sequence is CASSPLAGAGDTQYF. The CDR3 DNA is TGTGCCAGCTCACCCCTAGCGGGAGCAGGGGATACGCAGTATTTT.